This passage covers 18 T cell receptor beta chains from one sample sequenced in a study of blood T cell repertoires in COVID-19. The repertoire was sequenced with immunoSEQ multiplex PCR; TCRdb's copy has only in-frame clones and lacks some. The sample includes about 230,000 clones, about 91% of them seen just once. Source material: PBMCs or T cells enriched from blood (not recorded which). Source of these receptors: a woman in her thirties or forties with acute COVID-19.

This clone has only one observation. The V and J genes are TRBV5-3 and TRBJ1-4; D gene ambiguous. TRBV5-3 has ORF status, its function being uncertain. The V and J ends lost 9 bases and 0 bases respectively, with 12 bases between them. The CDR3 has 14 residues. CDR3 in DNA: TGTGCCACCCCGCGTCGCCCAACTAATGAAAAACTGTTTTTT. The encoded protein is CATPRRPTNEKLFF.

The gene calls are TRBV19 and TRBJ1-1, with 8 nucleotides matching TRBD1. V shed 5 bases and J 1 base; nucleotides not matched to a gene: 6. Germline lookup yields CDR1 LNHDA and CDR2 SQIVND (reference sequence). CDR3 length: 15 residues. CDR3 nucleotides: TGTGCCAGTAGTTCCGACAGGGGATCGAACACTGAAGCTTTCTTT. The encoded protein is CASSSDRGSNTEAFF.

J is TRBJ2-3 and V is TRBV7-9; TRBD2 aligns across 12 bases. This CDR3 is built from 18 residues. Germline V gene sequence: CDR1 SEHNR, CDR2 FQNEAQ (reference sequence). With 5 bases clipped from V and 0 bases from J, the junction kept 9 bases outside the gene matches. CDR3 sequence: CASSRPRTSGASTDTQYF. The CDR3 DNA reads TGTGCCAGCAGCCGTCCCCGGACTAGCGGGGCCAGCACAGATACGCAGTATTTT.

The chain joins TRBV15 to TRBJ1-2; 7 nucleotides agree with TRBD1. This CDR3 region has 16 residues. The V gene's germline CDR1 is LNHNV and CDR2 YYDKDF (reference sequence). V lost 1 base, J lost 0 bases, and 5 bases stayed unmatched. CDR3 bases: TGTGCCACCAGCAGAGCGGGACAGATCCCTAACTATGGCTACACCTTC. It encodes CATSRAGQIPNYGYTF.

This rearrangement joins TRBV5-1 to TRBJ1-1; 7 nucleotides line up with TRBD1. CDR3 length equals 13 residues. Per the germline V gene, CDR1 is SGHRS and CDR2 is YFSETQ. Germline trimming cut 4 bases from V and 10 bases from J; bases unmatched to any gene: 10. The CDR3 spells CASSLRQGGTAFF. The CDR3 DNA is TGCGCCAGCAGCCTCCGACAGGGTGGCACAGCTTTCTTT.

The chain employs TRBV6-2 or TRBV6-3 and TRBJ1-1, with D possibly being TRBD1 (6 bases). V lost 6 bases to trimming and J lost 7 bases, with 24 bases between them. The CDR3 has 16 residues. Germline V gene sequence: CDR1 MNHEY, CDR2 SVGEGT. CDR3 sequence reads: CASSSALGGVGVEAFF. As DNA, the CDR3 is TGTGCCAGCAGCTCGGCGTTAGGGGGAGTAGGGGTTGAAGCTTTCTTT.

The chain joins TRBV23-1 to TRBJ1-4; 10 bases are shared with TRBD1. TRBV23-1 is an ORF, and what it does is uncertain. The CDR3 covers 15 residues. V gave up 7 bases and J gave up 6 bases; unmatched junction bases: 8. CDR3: CASTRGGTGDEKLFF. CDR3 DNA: TGCGCCAGCACCCGCGGAGGGACAGGGGATGAAAAACTGTTTTTT.

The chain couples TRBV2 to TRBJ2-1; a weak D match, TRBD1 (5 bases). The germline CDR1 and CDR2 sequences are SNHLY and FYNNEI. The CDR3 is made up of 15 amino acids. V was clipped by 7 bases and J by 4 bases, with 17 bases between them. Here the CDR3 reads CASKGRQNDYNEQFF. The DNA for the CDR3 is TGTGCCAGCAAGGGTCGACAGAACGATTACAATGAGCAGTTCTTC.

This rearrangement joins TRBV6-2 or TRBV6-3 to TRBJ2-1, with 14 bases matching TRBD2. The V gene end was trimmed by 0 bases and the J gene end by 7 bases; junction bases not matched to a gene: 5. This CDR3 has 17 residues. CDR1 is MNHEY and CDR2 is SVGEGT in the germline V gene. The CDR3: CASSYSRGLAGANEQFF. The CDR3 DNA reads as TGTGCCAGCAGTTACTCGCGGGGACTAGCGGGAGCGAATGAGCAGTTCTTC.

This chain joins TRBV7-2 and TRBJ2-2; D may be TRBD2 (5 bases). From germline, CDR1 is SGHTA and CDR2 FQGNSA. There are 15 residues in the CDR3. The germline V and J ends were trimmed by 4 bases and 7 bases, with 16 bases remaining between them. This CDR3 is CASSYSGSGNGELFF. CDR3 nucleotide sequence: TGTGCCAGCAGCTACAGTGGGTCGGGGAACGGGGAGCTGTTTTTT.

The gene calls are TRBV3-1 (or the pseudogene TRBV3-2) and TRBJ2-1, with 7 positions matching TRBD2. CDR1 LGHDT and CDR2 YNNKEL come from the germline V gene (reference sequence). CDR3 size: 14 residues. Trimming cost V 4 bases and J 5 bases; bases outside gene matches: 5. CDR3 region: CASSPWTRHNEQFF. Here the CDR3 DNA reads TGTGCCAGCAGCCCCTGGACTAGGCACAATGAGCAGTTCTTC.

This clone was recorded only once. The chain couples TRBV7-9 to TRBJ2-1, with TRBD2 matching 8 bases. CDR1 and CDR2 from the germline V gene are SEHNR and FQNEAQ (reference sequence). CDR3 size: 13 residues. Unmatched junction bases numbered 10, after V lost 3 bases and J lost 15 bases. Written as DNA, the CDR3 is TGTGCCAGCAGCTTTAAAGGCGGGGGGCCGGGGTTCTTC. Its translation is CASSFKGGGPGFF.

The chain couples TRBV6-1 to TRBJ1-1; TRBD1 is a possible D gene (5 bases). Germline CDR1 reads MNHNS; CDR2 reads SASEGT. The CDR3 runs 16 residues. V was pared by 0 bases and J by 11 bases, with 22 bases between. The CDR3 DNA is TGTGCCAGCAGTGAAGCGGTGCGGCAGGGCCGGGGGAAGGCTTTCTTT. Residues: CASSEAVRQGRGKAFF.

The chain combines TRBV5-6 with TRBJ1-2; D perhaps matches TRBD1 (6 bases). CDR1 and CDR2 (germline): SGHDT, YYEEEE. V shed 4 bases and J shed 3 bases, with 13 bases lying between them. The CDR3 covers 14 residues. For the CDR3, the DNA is TGTGCCAGCAGCCGGGACACCCAGTACTATGGCTACACCTTC. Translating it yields CASSRDTQYYGYTF.

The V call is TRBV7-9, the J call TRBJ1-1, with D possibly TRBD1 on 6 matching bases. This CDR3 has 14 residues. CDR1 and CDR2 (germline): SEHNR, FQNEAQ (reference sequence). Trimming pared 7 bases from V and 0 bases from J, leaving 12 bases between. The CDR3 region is CASKNRDLNTEAFF. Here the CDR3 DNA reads TGTGCCAGCAAAAACAGGGATCTGAACACTGAAGCTTTCTTT.

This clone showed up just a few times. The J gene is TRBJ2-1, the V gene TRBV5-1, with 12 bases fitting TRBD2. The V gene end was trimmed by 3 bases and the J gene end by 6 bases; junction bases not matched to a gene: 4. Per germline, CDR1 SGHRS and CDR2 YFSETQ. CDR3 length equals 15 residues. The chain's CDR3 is CASSSRTSGTNEQFF. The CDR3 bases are TGCGCCAGCAGCTCTAGGACTAGCGGGACCAATGAGCAGTTCTTC.

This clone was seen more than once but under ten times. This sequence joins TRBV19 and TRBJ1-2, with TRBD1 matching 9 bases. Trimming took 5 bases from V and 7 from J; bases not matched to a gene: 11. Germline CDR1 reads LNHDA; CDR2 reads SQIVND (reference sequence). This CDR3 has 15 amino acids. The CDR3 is CASSPLWTGEGGYTF. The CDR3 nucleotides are TGTGCCAGTAGTCCACTCTGGACAGGGGAGGGTGGCTACACCTTC.

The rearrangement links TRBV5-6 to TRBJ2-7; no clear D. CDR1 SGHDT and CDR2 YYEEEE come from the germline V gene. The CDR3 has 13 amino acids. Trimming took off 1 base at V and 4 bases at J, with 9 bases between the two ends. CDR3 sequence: CASSLTGAYEQYF. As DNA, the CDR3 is TGTGCCAGCAGCTTGACTGGTGCTTACGAGCAGTACTTC.